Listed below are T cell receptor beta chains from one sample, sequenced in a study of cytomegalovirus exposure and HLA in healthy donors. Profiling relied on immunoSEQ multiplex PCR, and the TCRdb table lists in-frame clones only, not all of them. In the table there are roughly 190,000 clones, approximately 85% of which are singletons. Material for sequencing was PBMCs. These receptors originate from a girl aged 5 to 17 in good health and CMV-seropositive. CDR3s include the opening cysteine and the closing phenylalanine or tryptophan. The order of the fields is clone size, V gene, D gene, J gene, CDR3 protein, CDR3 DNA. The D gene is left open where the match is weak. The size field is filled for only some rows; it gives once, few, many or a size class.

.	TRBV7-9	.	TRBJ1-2	CASRSGQGLDSIYGYTF	TGTGCCAGCCGTAGTGGCCAGGGTCTCGACTCTATCTATGGCTACACCTTC
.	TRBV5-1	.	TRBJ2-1	CAGKPDSTVDEQFF	TGCGCCGGTAAACCGGACTCCACTGTGGATGAGCAGTTCTTC
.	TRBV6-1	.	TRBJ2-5	CASSEWSQGGVTQYF	TGTGCCAGCAGTGAATGGAGTCAGGGTGGTGTGACCCAGTACTTC
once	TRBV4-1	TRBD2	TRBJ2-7	CASSRAGDSYEQYF	TGCGCCAGCAGTCGAGCGGGGGACTCCTACGAGCAGTACTTC
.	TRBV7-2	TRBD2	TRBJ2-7	CASRGAGGTYEQYF	TGTGCCAGCAGGGGAGCGGGGGGTACCTACGAGCAGTACTTC
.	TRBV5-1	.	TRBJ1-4	CASSPRQDNEKLFF	TGCGCCAGCAGCCCCAGACAGGATAATGAAAAACTGTTTTTT
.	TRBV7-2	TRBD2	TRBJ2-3	CASSLRTSGGAQYF	TGTGCCAGCAGCTTGCGGACTAGCGGGGGTGCGCAGTATTTT
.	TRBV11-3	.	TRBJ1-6	CASSLVGGLDSPLHF	TGTGCCAGCAGCTTAGTCGGGGGACTAGATTCACCCCTCCACTTT
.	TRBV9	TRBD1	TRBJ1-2	CASSGDSNYGYTF	TGTGCCAGCAGCGGGGACAGCAACTATGGCTACACCTTC
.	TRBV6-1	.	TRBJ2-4	CASSVGGAKNIQYF	TGTGCCAGCAGTGTGGGGGGAGCCAAAAACATTCAGTACTTC
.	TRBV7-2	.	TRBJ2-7	CASSPRGGANYEQYF	TGTGCCAGCAGCCCTAGAGGGGGGGCAAACTACGAGCAGTACTTC